Each of the 11 T cell receptor beta chains below was sequenced from the same sample in a study of shared clonotypes between healthy human individuals (dated by TCRdb to the early 2020s). CD8 naive samples consisted of CD45RO-negative cells that were positively selected for CCR7, yielding a CD45RA+CCR7+ population without TemRA cells. Receptor libraries were prepared by the immunoSEQ multiplex PCR assay. TCRdb carries this immuneACCESS record with in-frame sequences only. Its versions omit some clonotypes, under half of them owing to an unresolved V gene in the studies checked, with the rest unexplained. The sample table records roughly 890,000 clones; 92% of these occur just once. The ten largest clones represent approximately 25% of the sample. The sample taken for sequencing was naive CD8+ T cells sorted from blood. In the paper's terms, the cell subset or site label means: CD45RA+CCR7+. All receptors come from a man aged 25 to 40 in good health.

The rearrangement links TRBV29-1 to TRBJ2-7, with D possibly being TRBD1 (5 bases). CDR3 length: 12 amino acids. Germline V gene data show CDR1 as SQVTM and CDR2 as ANQGSEA. Trimming removed 2 bases from V and 2 bases from J, with 7 bases in between. The CDR3, as DNA: TGCAGCGTTGAAACAGGAACCTACGAGCAGTACTTC. It specifies CSVETGTYEQYF.

The chain carries TRBV11-2 and TRBJ2-4; the match to TRBD1 covers 12 bases. Unmatched junction bases numbered 3, after V lost 4 bases and J lost 8 bases. The germline CDR1 and CDR2 sequences are SGHAT and FQNNGV. The CDR3 extends over 14 amino acids. As DNA, the CDR3 is TGTGCCAGCAGCTCGGGACAGGGGGCGGACATTCAGTACTTC. This encodes CASSSGQGADIQYF.

The chain is built from TRBV7-6 and TRBJ2-3; 12 bases fit TRBD2. This CDR3 is 16 amino acids long. CDR1 is SGHVS and CDR2 is FNYEAQ in the germline V gene. V dropped 5 bases and J dropped 6; count of bases not matched to a gene: 9. The DNA for the CDR3 is TGTGCCAGCAGCCCCGGGACTAGCGGGTTGATGGATACGCAGTATTTT. It specifies CASSPGTSGLMDTQYF.

This clone turned up a few times. The rearrangement links TRBV27 to TRBJ2-2; unclear D gene. This CDR3 is 15 amino acids long. CDR1 is MNHEY, CDR2 SMNVEV, per germline (reference sequence). V was shortened by 2 bases and J by 0 bases, with 7 bases between the two germline ends. The chain's CDR3 is CASSLRGTNTGELFF. CDR3 nucleotides: TGTGCCAGCAGTTTACGTGGGACGAACACCGGGGAGCTGTTTTTT.

The chain carries TRBV5-4 and TRBJ2-3, with D unclear. Germline CDR1 and CDR2: SGHNT and YYREEE (reference sequence). The V and J ends lost 4 bases and 6 bases respectively, with 12 bases between them. CDR3 length: 13 residues. Written as DNA, the CDR3 is TGTGCCAGCAGCCAAACTCCCGCCGATACGCAGTATTTT. It specifies CASSQTPADTQYF.

This chain uses TRBV19 with TRBJ2-1; 9 bases line up with TRBD2. The junction had 2 bases not matched to a gene; V was cut back by 5 bases and J by 0 bases. This CDR3 has 15 residues. CDR1 and CDR2 (germline): LNHDA, SQIVND (reference sequence). This chain's CDR3 is CASSLLAGSYNEQFF. The CDR3 bases are TGTGCCAGTAGTCTACTAGCGGGCTCCTACAATGAGCAGTTCTTC.

The chain recombines TRBV7-9 with TRBJ2-1; 11 bases agree with TRBD1. Germline loops: CDR1 SEHNR, CDR2 FQNEAQ (reference sequence). Germline trimming cut 4 bases from V and 7 bases from J; bases unmatched to any gene: 6. The CDR3 sequence is 15 residues long. CDR3 region: CASSSGDRGTNEQFF. The CDR3 DNA reads as TGTGCCAGCAGCTCGGGGGACAGGGGGACGAATGAGCAGTTCTTC.

The rearrangement uses TRBV7-9 and TRBJ1-1; D gene ambiguous. Germline V gene lookup returns CDR1 SEHNR and CDR2 FQNEAQ (reference sequence). The CDR3 runs to 15 residues. Trimming took 1 base from V and 5 from J, leaving 14 bases between them. The DNA of the CDR3 is TGTGCCAGCAGCTTAGGAAGGCCCTCGGAAACTGAAGCTTTCTTT. Its protein product is CASSLGRPSETEAFF.

CDR3 amino acids: CASSSRGYEQYF. CDR3 nucleotides: TGTGCCAGCAGTTCGAGGGGTTACGAGCAGTACTTC. This chain uses TRBV6-5 with TRBJ2-7; D is possibly TRBD1 or TRBD2 (5 bases each). CDR3 size: 12 residues. CDR1 and CDR2 (germline): MNHEY, SVGAGI. With 4 bases removed from V and 4 bases from J, the gap between germline ends came to 8 bases.

This clone appeared once. The V call is TRBV21-1, the J call TRBJ1-1. TRBV21-1 is a documented pseudogene. The CDR3 totals 15 residues. CDR3 sequence (DNA): TGTGCCAGCAGCAAAATATGTACCACGAACACTGAAGCTTTCTTT. Encoded protein: CASSKICTTNTEAFF.

The V gene is TRBV18, the J gene TRBJ2-7; 10 bases agree with TRBD2. The CDR3 runs to 15 residues. Germline V CDR1 and CDR2: KGHSH, LQKENI. J was trimmed by 3 bases and V by 4 bases; bases with no gene match: 6. The CDR3 loop is CASSRLAGDIYEQYF. The DNA of the CDR3 is TGTGCCAGCTCACGGCTAGCGGGAGATATCTACGAGCAGTACTTC.